The 5 T cell receptor beta chains in this list originate from one sample, sequenced in a study of Ad26.COV2.S vaccination and SARS-CoV-2 variants. Documented treatment: some 19 received Ad26.COV2.S at low or high dose, single or two shots; several received placebo; per-sample allocation not given. Samples came from day 63 after the first vaccine or placebo injection. Clones were sequenced by immunoSEQ multiplex PCR, and TCRdb holds only the in-frame ones, with some missing. Among about 480,000 clones listed, roughly 89% were seen once. The material was peripheral blood, obtained in a trial of Ad26.COV2.S vaccine versus placebo. The receptors derive from a person between 18 and 60 years old who received the Ad26.COV2.S COVID-19 vaccine or a placebo.

As for this clone: At the DNA level, this CDR3 is encoded by other sequences in the same sample as well. The rearrangement joins TRBV9 to TRBJ2-5; TRBD1 might be the D (6 bases). The V gene's germline CDR1 is SGDLS and CDR2 YYNGEE. The CDR3 extends over 12 amino acids. With 1 base removed from V and 5 bases from J, the gap between germline ends came to 6 bases. CDR3 nucleotides: TGTGCCAGCAGCGTAAGGGGGGAGACCCAGTACTTC. Translating it yields CASSVRGETQYF.

V is TRBV5-1 and J is TRBJ2-2, with 7 bases that match TRBD1. The germline CDR1 and CDR2 sequences are SGHRS and YFSETQ. Trimming took 4 bases from V and 2 from J; bases not matched to a gene: 11. The CDR3 runs 17 residues. The CDR3 here is CASSNPPGQPNTGELFF. In nucleotides, the CDR3 is TGCGCCAGCAGCAATCCCCCGGGACAGCCTAACACCGGGGAGCTGTTTTTT.

The rearrangement uses TRBV5-8 and TRBJ1-2, with D maybe TRBD1 (5 bases). V dropped 0 bases and J dropped 2 bases, with 8 bases sitting between them. The CDR3 extends over 14 amino acids. Germline assignment: CDR1 SGHTS and CDR2 YDEGEE. CDR3 nucleotide sequence: TGTGCCAGCAGCTTGGAGGGGCGGAACTATGGCTACACCTTC. It specifies CASSLEGRNYGYTF.

The chain joins TRBV3-1 (or the pseudogene TRBV3-2) to TRBJ2-5, with 10 bases that match TRBD2. In germline, CDR1 is LGHDT, CDR2 YNNKEL (reference sequence). This CDR3 is 15 amino acids long. The J segment lost 2 bases and the V segment lost 5 bases, leaving 5 bases of the junction unmatched. CDR3 sequence (DNA): TGTGCCAGCAGCTCTAGCGGGAGTGGTCAAGAGACCCAGTACTTC. Amino acids: CASSSSGSGQETQYF.

V usage is TRBV10-3 and J usage is TRBJ2-5, with a tentative D call TRBD2 (6 bases). Germline CDR1 reads ENHRY; CDR2 reads SYGVKD. The V end was cut by 6 bases, the J end by 5 bases, with 10 bases between. The CDR3 loop spans 12 amino acids. The CDR3 sequence: CAIRRSGETQYF. CDR3 sequence (DNA): TGTGCCATCAGGAGGAGCGGGGAGACCCAGTACTTC.